Below, 20 T cell receptor beta chains from the same sample are listed, as sequenced in a study of blood T cell repertoires in COVID-19. Using immunoSEQ multiplex PCR, the repertoire was profiled, and TCRdb retains in-frame clones only, with some absent. The sample lists tens of thousands of clones; 80% to 90% were seen once. The sequenced sample was peripheral blood. These receptors originate from a man aged 45 to 65 with acute or convalescent COVID-19.

V gene TRBV18 combines with J gene TRBJ1-1; D is unresolved. The CDR3 runs 16 residues. The germline V and J ends were trimmed by 0 bases and 6 bases, with 17 bases remaining between them. CDR1 is KGHSH and CDR2 is LQKENI in the germline V gene. The CDR3 sequence is CASSPPLREVVPEAFF. In nucleotides, the CDR3 is TGTGCCAGCTCACCACCGTTGCGGGAAGTGGTACCTGAAGCTTTCTTT.

The chain recombines TRBV6-4 with TRBJ2-1; D is unclear. V was clipped by 6 bases and J by 4 bases, with 19 bases between them. The germline V gene has CDR1 MRHNA and CDR2 SNTAGT. The CDR3 sequence is 16 residues long. CDR3 sequence: CASSASPGPTYNEQFF. CDR3 DNA: TGTGCCAGCAGCGCTTCCCCGGGTCCAACTTACAATGAGCAGTTCTTC.

This clone occurred once. The chain uses TRBV5-1 and TRBJ1-6; the match to TRBD1 covers 7 bases. CDR3 length: 15 amino acids. CDR1 and CDR2 from the germline V gene are SGHRS and YFSETQ. Trimming cost V 4 bases and J 6 bases; bases outside gene matches: 7. The CDR3 nucleotides read TGCGCCAGCAGCCCGGAAGACAGGGTTAATTCACCCCTCCACTTT. Its protein is CASSPEDRVNSPLHF.

The genes are TRBV6-6 and TRBJ1-1; D uncertain. V was pared by 0 bases and J by 5 bases, with 7 bases between. The CDR3 has 13 amino acids. Germline CDR1 is MNHNY and CDR2 is SVGAGI (reference sequence). The CDR3 DNA reads as TGTGCCAGCAGTTACTCGGGAGAGACTGAAGCTTTCTTT. This gives the protein CASSYSGETEAFF.

The genes are TRBV5-8 and TRBJ2-1, with D unresolved. The V end lost 4 bases, the J end lost 0 bases, and 11 bases lay between the germline ends. This CDR3 spans 15 amino acids. CDR1 and CDR2 from the germline V gene are SGHTS and YDEGEE. This CDR3 reads CASSADWSSYNEQFF. The CDR3 nucleotides are TGTGCCAGCAGCGCTGACTGGAGCTCCTACAATGAGCAGTTCTTC.

V and J are TRBV9 and TRBJ2-3; a weak D match, TRBD1 (5 bases). Germline CDR1 reads SGDLS; CDR2 reads YYNGEE. The CDR3 is 16 residues long. V dropped 0 bases and J dropped 5 bases, with 16 bases sitting between them. CDR3 sequence: CASSVGGPVPGDTQYF. As DNA, the CDR3 is TGTGCCAGCAGCGTAGGGGGCCCCGTCCCCGGAGATACGCAGTATTTT.

This clone was detected only once. V is TRBV2 and J is TRBJ1-2; a weak D match, TRBD1 (6 bases). The CDR3 has 13 residues. Per germline, CDR1 SNHLY and CDR2 FYNNEI. Trimming pared 0 bases from V and 4 bases from J, leaving 6 bases between. CDR3 bases: TGTGCCAGCAGTGAAGCCAGGGGCTATGGCTACACCTTC. Its translation: CASSEARGYGYTF.

The V call is TRBV6-6, the J call TRBJ2-5; 10 nucleotides agree with TRBD2. Per germline, CDR1 MNHNY and CDR2 SVGAGI (reference sequence). The ends lost 5 bases at V and 5 bases at J; junction bases unmatched: 17. The CDR3 totals 18 residues. The CDR3 bases are TGTGCCAGCAGTCCGGGGACTAGCGCCGACCCAAGGATGGAGACCCAGTACTTC. This gives the protein CASSPGTSADPRMETQYF.

The chain links TRBV9 to TRBJ2-5, with 12 bases lining up with TRBD1. Germline V gene lookup returns CDR1 SGDLS and CDR2 YYNGEE. The CDR3 covers 16 residues. After removal of 3 bases from V and 4 bases from J, the junction contained 7 bases not matched to a gene. The CDR3 sequence is CASSARGQGAAETQYF. The CDR3 DNA sequence: TGTGCCAGCAGCGCTAGGGGACAGGGGGCTGCAGAGACCCAGTACTTC.

This clone was observed a few times. CDR3 sequence (DNA): TGTGCCAGCAGCTTGGGACTAGCGGGAAAGGAGACCCAGTACTTC. It codes for CASSLGLAGKETQYF. The V call is TRBV7-2, the J call TRBJ2-5; 13 bases map to TRBD2. The length of the CDR3 is 15 residues. V dropped 3 bases and J dropped 5; count of bases not matched to a gene: 3. Germline V gene data show CDR1 as SGHTA and CDR2 as FQGNSA.

This sequence joins TRBV5-4 and TRBJ2-1; 7 nucleotides align to TRBD1. This CDR3 comprises 15 residues. Germline V gene lookup returns CDR1 SGHNT and CDR2 YYREEE (reference sequence). The trim removed 1 base at V and 1 base at J, leaving 2 bases unmatched. CDR3 sequence reads: CASSLPGGSYNEQFF. The CDR3 bases are TGTGCCAGCAGCTTGCCAGGGGGATCCTACAATGAGCAGTTCTTC.

V and J are TRBV6-2 or TRBV6-3 and TRBJ1-1; D remains unclear. This CDR3 comprises 13 residues. Trimming stripped 2 bases from V and 1 base from J, with 5 bases between. Germline V gene sequence: CDR1 MNHEY, CDR2 SVGEGT. The chain's CDR3 is CASSYLANTEAFF. DNA for the CDR3: TGTGCCAGCAGTTACCTGGCGAACACTGAAGCTTTCTTT.

V and J are TRBV28 and TRBJ1-1; D is unresolved. V lost 4 bases and J 4 bases, leaving 16 bases between the germline ends. The CDR3 totals 15 residues. Germline loops: CDR1 MDHEN, CDR2 SYDVKM. The CDR3 nucleotides are TGTGCCAGCAGTTCCGGGAGAGTCGGGGTCACTGAAGCTTTCTTT. Protein sequence: CASSSGRVGVTEAFF.

V gene TRBV4-3 combines with J gene TRBJ2-6, with D possibly TRBD2 on 5 matching bases. The CDR3 covers 15 residues. The V end was cut by 4 bases, the J end by 2 bases, with 9 bases between. Germline V lookup: CDR1 LGHNA, CDR2 YSLEER. CDR3 nucleotides: TGCGCCAGCAGCCTTGGACTCCCTGGGGCCAACGTCCTGACTTTC. Amino acid sequence: CASSLGLPGANVLTF.

V is TRBV24-1 and J is TRBJ2-1; 14 nucleotides agree with TRBD2. The length of the CDR3 is 15 residues. The V and J ends lost 4 bases and 9 bases, in that order; junction bases with no gene match: 4. The germline V gene has CDR1 KGHDR and CDR2 SFDVKD. CDR3 sequence (DNA): TGTGCCACCAGTGAGCCGGGACTAGCGGGAGCTGAGCAGTTCTTC. It encodes CATSEPGLAGAEQFF.

The chain has TRBV4-3 and TRBJ1-4; D may be TRBD1 (5 bases). The germline gives CDR1 LGHNA, CDR2 YSLEER. Trimming took off 0 bases at V and 0 bases at J, with 14 bases between the two ends. CDR3 length equals 18 residues. The CDR3 sequence is CASSQEESGTSTNEKLFF. The DNA of the CDR3 is TGCGCCAGCAGCCAAGAAGAATCCGGGACTTCAACTAATGAAAAACTGTTTTTT.

The CDR3: CASSRRGTTADGYTF. DNA of the CDR3: TGTGCCAGCAGTCGAAGGGGGACAACCGCTGATGGCTACACCTTC. V is TRBV2 and J is TRBJ1-2; possibly TRBD1 for D (6 bases). The CDR3 consists of 15 residues. Germline V gene sequence: CDR1 SNHLY, CDR2 FYNNEI. Deletions cut 5 bases from V and 6 bases from J, with 19 bases between.

The chain links TRBV28 to TRBJ1-5; D is undetermined. This CDR3 contains 12 residues. CDR1 is MDHEN, CDR2 SYDVKM, per germline. Trimming pared 7 bases from V and 7 bases from J, leaving 11 bases between. CDR3 sequence: CASTLGGQPQHF. The CDR3, as DNA: TGTGCCAGCACCCTCGGAGGGCAGCCCCAGCATTTT.

J is TRBJ2-2 and V is TRBV7-3; D perhaps matches TRBD2 (6 bases). Trimming removed 6 bases at V and 0 bases at J, with 14 bases between. Germline loops: CDR1 SGHTA, CDR2 FQGTGA. The CDR3 loop spans 16 amino acids. DNA for the CDR3: TGTGCCAGCAGTACGGCGGGACCCGCGAACACCGGGGAGCTGTTTTTT. Protein sequence: CASSTAGPANTGELFF.

This chain joins TRBV3-1 (or the pseudogene TRBV3-2) and TRBJ2-7; tentatively, D is TRBD1 (6 bases). Trimming pared 1 base from V and 0 bases from J, leaving 10 bases between. The CDR3 extends over 15 amino acids. Germline CDR1 is LGHDT and CDR2 is YNNKEL (reference sequence). The DNA of the CDR3 is TGTGCCAGCAGCCAAGGCTCGGACAGCTCCTACGAGCAGTACGTC. Its translation is CASSQGSDSSYEQYV.